Below, 6 T cell receptor beta chains from the same sample are listed, as sequenced in a study of T cell responses to AZD1222 COVID-19 vaccine listed by TCRdb under 2021. Libraries were built with the immunoSEQ multiplex PCR assay. The immuneACCESS repertoire file appears here via TCRdb, limited to in-frame rearrangements. These files lack a portion of the clones; in checked studies, under half of the deficit traces to unresolved V genes, and the cause of the others is not known. The sample data list 150,000 or so clones, and over 75% of these were observed just once. 1.4% of the sample is held by the ten biggest clonotypes. Reading the label with the study, this specimen's time point is: baseline before first vaccination. Specimen: peripheral blood, collected on day 0 of AZD1222 vaccination. All receptors derive from an adult in good health.

This chain links TRBV6-2 or TRBV6-3 with TRBJ1-5; 7 positions agree with TRBD1. In germline, CDR1 is MNHEY, CDR2 SVGEGT. The CDR3 consists of 18 residues. V was pared by 6 bases and J by 4 bases, with 18 bases of the junction left unmatched. CDR3 amino acids: CASSGTGGRTGLNQPQHF. The CDR3 DNA reads TGTGCCAGCAGCGGCACGGGTGGAAGGACAGGACTAAATCAGCCCCAGCATTTT.

V is TRBV9 and J is TRBJ2-1, with D possibly TRBD1 on 6 matching bases. The V gene's germline CDR1 is SGDLS and CDR2 YYNGEE. V dropped 3 bases and J dropped 4 bases, with 17 bases sitting between them. The CDR3 runs 16 residues. CDR3 sequence: CASSGGTGMTYNEQFF. CDR3 sequence (DNA): TGTGCCAGCAGCGGTGGAACAGGGATGACTTACAATGAGCAGTTCTTC.

This chain links TRBV5-6 with TRBJ1-5; 7 bases match TRBD1. CDR1 SGHDT and CDR2 YYEEEE come from the germline V gene. The CDR3 loop spans 14 amino acids. The V and J ends lost 4 bases and 4 bases, in that order; junction bases with no gene match: 5. DNA for the CDR3: TGTGCCAGCAGCAAAACAGGGGTGAATCAGCCCCAGCATTTT. Its translation: CASSKTGVNQPQHF.

This rearrangement joins TRBV30 to TRBJ1-1; D possibly corresponds to TRBD1 (5 bases). CDR3 length equals 14 residues. V was clipped by 0 bases and J by 3 bases, with 11 bases between them. The germline V gene encodes CDR1 GTSNPN and CDR2 SVGIG (reference sequence). The CDR3 coding sequence is TGTGCCTGGAGTGTACCGCGGGGCGACACTGAAGCTTTCTTT. Its protein is CAWSVPRGDTEAFF.

The chain recombines TRBV2 with TRBJ1-1, with unresolved D. In germline, CDR1 is SNHLY, CDR2 FYNNEI. This CDR3 comprises 14 residues. The ends were cut back, 5 bases at V and 2 bases at J, with 12 bases in the middle. The CDR3 region is CASSWTRTNTEAFF. In DNA, the CDR3 is TGTGCCAGCAGTTGGACCAGAACAAACACTGAAGCTTTCTTT.

The chain has TRBV7-9 and TRBJ2-7; D may be TRBD1 (6 bases). V gave up 1 base and J gave up 7 bases, with 8 bases separating them. Germline CDR1 SEHNR, CDR2 FQNEAQ (reference sequence). CDR3 length equals 12 residues. The CDR3 DNA is TGTGCCAGCAGCTTAGTAGGGACAGAGCAGTACTTC. It yields the protein CASSLVGTEQYF.